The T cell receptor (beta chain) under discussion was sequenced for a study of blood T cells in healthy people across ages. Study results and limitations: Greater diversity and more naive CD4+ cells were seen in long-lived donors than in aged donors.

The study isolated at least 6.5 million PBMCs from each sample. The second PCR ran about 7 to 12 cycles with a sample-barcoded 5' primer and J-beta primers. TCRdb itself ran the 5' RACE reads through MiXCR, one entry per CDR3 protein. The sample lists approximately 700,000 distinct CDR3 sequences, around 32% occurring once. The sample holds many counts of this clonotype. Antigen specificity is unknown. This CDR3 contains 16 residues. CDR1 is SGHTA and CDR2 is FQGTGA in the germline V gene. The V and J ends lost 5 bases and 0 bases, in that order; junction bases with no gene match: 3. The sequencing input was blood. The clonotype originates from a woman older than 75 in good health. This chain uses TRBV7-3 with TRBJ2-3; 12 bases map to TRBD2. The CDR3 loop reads CASSTGTSGSTDTQYF. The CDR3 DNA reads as TGTGCCAGCAGCACGGGGACTAGCGGGAGCACAGATACGCAGTATTTT.